The sequence of this TCR beta chain was determined in a study of T-cell reconstitution after alpha-beta-depleted transplantation in children. Study outcomes and limitations: About two months after transplant, alpha-beta T cells reportedly came from several hundred expanded graft clones. One year after transplant, T-cell counts and diversity came mostly from newly produced T cells. Surviving recipient T cells and intrathymic progenitors accounted for some patients' high TCRbeta diversity at day 60.

This CDR3 is built from 16 residues. CDR1 and CDR2 from the germline V gene are MNHEY and SMNVEV (reference sequence). Losses at the gene ends were 1 base for V and 3 bases for J; bases not matched to a gene: 8. For TCRbeta, the library was prepared with unique molecular identifiers. TCRdb re-called the PCR reads through MiXCR, storing one row per CDR3 protein. The sample has about 240,000 distinct CDR3 sequences, over 20% seen once. Note on this clonotype: What it recognizes is unknown.

The TCR originated in a girl aged 2-9 years with Fanconi anemia, due to receive a stem cell transplant. The rearrangement uses TRBV27 and TRBJ2-7; 8 bases map to TRBD1. This sample comprised PBMCs, obtained before TCRalphabeta/CD19-depleted stem cell transplant. The CDR3 nucleotides read TGTGCCAGCAGTTTATATTCGCAGGGGGCCTACTACGAGCAGTACTTC. Translated, it gives CASSLYSQGAYYEQYF.